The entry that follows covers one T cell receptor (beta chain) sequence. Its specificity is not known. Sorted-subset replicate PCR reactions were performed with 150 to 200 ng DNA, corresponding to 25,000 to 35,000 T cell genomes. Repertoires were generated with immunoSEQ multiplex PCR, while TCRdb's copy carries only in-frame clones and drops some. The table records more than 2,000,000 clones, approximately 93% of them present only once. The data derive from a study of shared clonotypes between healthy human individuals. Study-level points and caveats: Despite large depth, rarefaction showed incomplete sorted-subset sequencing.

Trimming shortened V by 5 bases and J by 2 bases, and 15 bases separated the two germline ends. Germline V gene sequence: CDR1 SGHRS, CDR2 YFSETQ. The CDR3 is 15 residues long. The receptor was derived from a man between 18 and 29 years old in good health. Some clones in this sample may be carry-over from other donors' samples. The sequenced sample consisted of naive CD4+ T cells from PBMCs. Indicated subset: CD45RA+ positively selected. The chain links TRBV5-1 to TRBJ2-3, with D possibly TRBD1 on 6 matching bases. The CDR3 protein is CASRSGVPVTDTQYF. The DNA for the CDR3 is TGCGCCAGCAGATCAGGGGTCCCGGTCACAGATACGCAGTATTTT.